This T cell receptor (beta chain) stems from a study of identical twins. Broader study findings: Excess sharing between twins was weaker in beta out-of-frame sequences.

Germline CDR1 reads DFQATT; CDR2 reads SNEGSKA (reference sequence). The length of the CDR3 is 14 residues. Trimming took 3 bases from V and 3 from J; bases not matched to a gene: 5. TCRdb analysed the 5' RACE reads with MiXCR anew, one entry per CDR3 protein. In the table there are approximately 220,000 distinct CDR3 sequences, less than 8% of which are singletons. Regarding this clonotype: Its target is unknown.

This sample was also put to use in a study of yellow fever vaccine responses in identical twins.

The clonotype comes from a woman under 30 in good health. The gene calls are TRBV20-1 and TRBJ2-7, with TRBD2 matching 10 bases. Sequenced input: memory (CD45RO+) T cells sorted from blood. This chain's CDR3 is CSASCTSGIYEQYF. The DNA for the CDR3 is TGCAGTGCTAGCTGTACTAGCGGGATCTACGAGCAGTACTTC.